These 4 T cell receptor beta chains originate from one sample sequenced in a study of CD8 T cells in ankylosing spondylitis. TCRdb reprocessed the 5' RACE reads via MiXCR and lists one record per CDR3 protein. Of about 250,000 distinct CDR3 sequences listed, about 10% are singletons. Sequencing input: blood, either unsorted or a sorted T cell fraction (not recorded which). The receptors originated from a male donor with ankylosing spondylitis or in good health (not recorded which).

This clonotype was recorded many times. The CDR3 spells CASNLQGREAFF. CDR3 bases: TGTGCCAGCAATTTGCAGGGTAGGGAAGCTTTCTTT. The V and J genes are TRBV12-3 or TRBV12-4 and TRBJ1-1; the D gene is possibly TRBD1 (5 bases). This CDR3 comprises 12 residues. The V and J ends lost 7 bases and 8 bases respectively, with 14 bases between them.

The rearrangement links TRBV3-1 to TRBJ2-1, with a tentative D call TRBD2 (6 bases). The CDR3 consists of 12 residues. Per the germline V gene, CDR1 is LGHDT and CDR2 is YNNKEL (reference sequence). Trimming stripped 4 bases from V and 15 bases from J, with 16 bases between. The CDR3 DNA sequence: TGTGCCAGCAGCCCTTCAGGGCGGGGTACGTTCTTC. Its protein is CASSPSGRGTFF.

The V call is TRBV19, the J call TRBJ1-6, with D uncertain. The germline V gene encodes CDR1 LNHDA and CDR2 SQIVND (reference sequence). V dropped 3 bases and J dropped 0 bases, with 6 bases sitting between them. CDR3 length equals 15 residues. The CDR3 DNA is TGTGCCAGTAGTATTCTGAGCTCCTATAATTCACCCCTCCACTTT. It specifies CASSILSSYNSPLHF. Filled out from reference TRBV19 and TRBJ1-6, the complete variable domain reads DGGITQSPKYLFRKEGQNVTLSCEQNLNHDAMYWYRQDPGQGLRLIYYSQIVNDFQKGDIAEGYSVSREKKESFPLTVTSAQKNPTAFYLCASSILSSYNSPLHFGNGTRLTVT.

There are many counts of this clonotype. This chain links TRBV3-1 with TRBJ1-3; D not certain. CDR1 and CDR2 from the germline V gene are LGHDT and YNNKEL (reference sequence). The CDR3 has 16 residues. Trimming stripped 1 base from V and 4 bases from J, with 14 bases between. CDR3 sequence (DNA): TGTGCCAGCAGCCAAGTCTTTGGCAGTTCCGGAAACACCATATATTTT. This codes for CASSQVFGSSGNTIYF.